Presented here are 17 T cell receptor beta chains from one specimen sequenced in a study of identical twins. TCRdb fed the 5' RACE reads into MiXCR, producing one record per CDR3 protein. This sample has about 390,000 distinct CDR3 sequences, with roughly 9% found just once. Sample: naive T cells sorted from blood. All receptors come from a woman between 50 and 59 years old in good health.

This clonotype was picked up many times. The rearrangement links TRBV29-1 to TRBJ2-3; TRBD2 agrees at 9 bases. The V gene end was trimmed by 3 bases and the J gene end by 5 bases; junction bases not matched to a gene: 9. The CDR3 has 15 residues. The V gene's germline CDR1 is SQVTM and CDR2 ANQGSEA. CDR3 sequence (DNA): TGCAGCGTTGACCCGACTAGCGGCTTTGGAGATACGCAGTATTTT. It encodes CSVDPTSGFGDTQYF.

This rearrangement joins TRBV6-2 or TRBV6-3 to TRBJ2-1; 10 nucleotides agree with TRBD2. V lost 5 bases to trimming and J lost 9 bases; unmatched junction nucleotides: 10. This CDR3 has 15 amino acids. Germline V CDR1 and CDR2: MNHEY, SVGEGT. As DNA, the CDR3 is TGTGCCAGCAGTGACACAGCGGGAGGGCCTAGTGAGCAGTTCTTC. Translated: CASSDTAGGPSEQFF.

This clonotype was picked up a small number of times. The genes are TRBV4-1 and TRBJ1-3; D ambiguous. The CDR3 has 15 residues. The V and J ends lost 0 bases and 0 bases respectively, with 6 bases between them. The V gene's germline CDR1 is MGHRA and CDR2 YSYEKL. The CDR3 nucleotides read TGCGCCAGCAGCCAAGAACGTCTCTCTGGAAACACCATATATTTT. It is translated as CASSQERLSGNTIYF.

At least ten counts were recorded for this clonotype. This rearrangement joins TRBV2 to TRBJ1-3; no firm D call. The germline V and J ends were trimmed by 1 base and 4 bases, with 8 bases remaining between them. CDR1 is SNHLY, CDR2 FYNNEI, per germline. The CDR3 is 14 residues long. DNA for the CDR3: TGTGCCAGCAGTGAAGGGCTCGCAGGAAACACCATATATTTT. Translated: CASSEGLAGNTIYF.

The V and J genes are TRBV15 and TRBJ2-1; D ambiguous. V lost 5 bases and J lost 12, with 11 bases in between. The CDR3 covers 11 residues. Germline CDR1 and CDR2: LNHNV and YYDKDF (reference sequence). The DNA for the CDR3 is TGTGCCACCAGCGGCCACACCGCGCAGTTCTTC. This codes for CATSGHTAQFF.

This clonotype was observed a handful of times. The rearrangement links TRBV5-1 to TRBJ2-1; 9 nucleotides align to TRBD2. The CDR3 sequence is 17 residues long. Germline loops: CDR1 SGHRS, CDR2 YFSETQ. The V segment lost 6 bases and the J segment 0 bases; nucleotides outside the gene matches: 10. CDR3 coding DNA: TGCGCCAGCAAGGAGTCTGGCGGGAGGGCCTCCTACAATGAGCAGTTCTTC. This encodes CASKESGGRASYNEQFF. The whole variable domain, filled in from reference TRBV5-1 and TRBJ2-1, reads KAGVTQTPRYLIKTRGQQVTLSCSPISGHRSVSWYQQTPGQGLQFLFEYFSETQRNKGNFPGRFSGRQFSNSRSEMNVSTLELGDSALYLCASKESGGRASYNEQFFGPGTRLTVL.

This chain connects TRBV7-2 to TRBJ2-4; D not certain. V shed 2 bases and J shed 5 bases, with 10 bases lying between them. Germline values: CDR1 SGHTA, CDR2 FQGNSA. CDR3 length equals 14 residues. CDR3 DNA: TGTGCCAGCAGCTTATCCCGGTTCGAAAACATTCAGTACTTC. This codes for CASSLSRFENIQYF.

The sample holds many counts of this clonotype. J is TRBJ1-1 and V is TRBV5-1, with D possibly being TRBD1 (6 bases). Germline V CDR1 and CDR2: SGHRS, YFSETQ. Deletions cut 4 bases from V and 5 bases from J, with 15 bases between. This CDR3 region has 14 residues. CDR3 loop: CASSPHRVDTEAFF. CDR3 nucleotide sequence: TGCGCCAGCAGCCCCCACAGGGTTGATACTGAAGCTTTCTTT.

This clonotype came up a few times. The CDR3 loop reads CASSFDRGPGELFF. As DNA, the CDR3 is TGTGCCAGCAGCTTCGACAGGGGGCCCGGGGAGCTGTTTTTT. This rearrangement joins TRBV7-2 to TRBJ2-2, with 10 bases that match TRBD1. The CDR3 contains 14 residues. CDR1 and CDR2 from the germline V gene are SGHTA and FQGNSA. V gave up 3 bases and J gave up 6 bases; unmatched junction bases: 1.

In the case of this clonotype: A much larger clone differs by one base, so this may be a read error. This chain links TRBV12-3 or TRBV12-4 with TRBJ2-2; the match to TRBD1 covers 7 bases. The CDR3 length is 15 residues. CDR3 nucleotide sequence: TGTGCCAGTCAGACGATAGGGGGCGGCACCTGGGAGCTGTTTTTT. Translation: CASQTIGGGTWELFF.

There are a few counts of this clonotype. The chain couples TRBV7-9 to TRBJ2-5; D gene uncertain. The germline V gene has CDR1 SEHNR and CDR2 FQNEAQ (reference sequence). The CDR3 is 15 amino acids. Trimming removed 7 bases at V and 5 bases at J, with 20 bases between. The chain's CDR3 is CASTLWAQRLETQYF. CDR3 DNA: TGTGCCAGCACCCTTTGGGCCCAGAGATTGGAGACCCAGTACTTC.

This clonotype was detected a few times. The rearrangement joins TRBV27 to TRBJ2-5; 9 bases line up with TRBD2. The V segment lost 5 bases and the J segment 1 base; nucleotides outside the gene matches: 17. The CDR3 is made up of 19 amino acids. Germline lookup yields CDR1 MNHEY and CDR2 SMNVEV (reference sequence). The CDR3 DNA reads TGTGCCAGCAGTCCCACCCGTCGCGGGAGGGCCCTCAGCCAAGAGACCCAGTACTTC. Residues: CASSPTRRGRALSQETQYF.

The table lists this clonotype with a few counts. One end of the junction varies from germline; a read error may be responsible. The rearrangement joins TRBV7-7 to TRBJ2-1, with 8 nucleotides matching TRBD2. The CDR3 has 14 amino acids. Germline loops: CDR1 SSHAT, CDR2 FNYEAQ (reference sequence). CDR3 nucleotides: TGTGCTAGCAGCCCTCTAGCGGGCTACAATGAGCAGTTCTTC. It specifies CASSPLAGYNEQFF.

This clonotype was detected many times. V and J are TRBV2 and TRBJ2-3; D perhaps matches TRBD2 (5 bases). The V gene lost 10 bases and the J gene lost 5 bases, with 16 bases spanning the gap. CDR3 size: 13 residues. Per germline, CDR1 SNHLY and CDR2 FYNNEI. The CDR3 protein is CAIPGSAVDTQYF. The CDR3 nucleotides are TGTGCCATCCCTGGCTCAGCGGTAGATACGCAGTATTTT. The full variable domain, with the rest looked up from reference TRBV2 and TRBJ2-3, is EPEVTQTPSHQVTQMGQEVILRCVPISNHLYFYWYRQILGQKVEFLVSFYNNEISEKSEIFDDQFSVERPDGSNFTLKIRSTKLEDSAMYFCAIPGSAVDTQYFGPGTRLTVL.

A few counts support this clonotype. The chain joins TRBV2 to TRBJ2-3, with D perhaps assigned TRBD1 or TRBD2 (6 bases each). Per germline, CDR1 SNHLY and CDR2 FYNNEI. Trimming removed 8 bases at V and 3 bases at J, with 15 bases between. The CDR3 has 14 residues. As DNA, the CDR3 is TGTGCCAGCTCGACCGAGGGGGGTACAGATACGCAGTATTTT. Amino acids: CASSTEGGTDTQYF.

This clonotype appeared many times. This chain uses TRBV7-8 with TRBJ2-7; D is unclear. CDR3 length: 14 amino acids. Germline loops: CDR1 SGHVS, CDR2 FQNEAQ. Trimming shortened V by 1 base and J by 4 bases, and 11 bases separated the two germline ends. The DNA of the CDR3 is TGTGCCAGCAGCTTAGTTGGGATGGGGTACGAGCAGTACTTC. Translated, it gives CASSLVGMGYEQYF. Drawing the rest from reference TRBV7-8 and TRBJ2-7, the complete variable domain is GAGVSQSPRYKVAKRGQDVALRCDPISGHVSLFWYQQALGQGPEFLTYFQNEAQLDKSGLPSDRFFAERPEGSVSTLKIQRTQQEDSAVYLCASSLVGMGYEQYFGPGTRLTVT.

The chain uses TRBV21-1 and TRBJ2-7. TRBV21-1 is designated a pseudogene. The CDR3 extends over 16 amino acids. In nucleotides, the CDR3 is TGTGCCAGCAGCTCGAGACACGGTTACATGTCCTACGAGCAGTACTTC. Protein: CASSSRHGYMSYEQYF.